This T cell receptor beta chain was observed in a study of cytomegalovirus exposure and HLA in healthy donors. The study's findings and limits: Prior analysis indicated that the majority of TCR beta V segments exhibited productivity approximately 87% or approximately 30% of the time. Across HLA loci, a later analysis found differing TCR association rates, with DRB1 most and HLA-C fewest.

With 60 Vbeta and 13 Jbeta primers, the PCR was carried out. Per the original data handling: In a later analysis, the count reached 80 million or so unique TCR beta chains, with 9 million to 11 million shared. Sequencing used immunoSEQ multiplex PCR; TCRdb keeps in-frame clones, though not all of them. Clone size and the V and J calls come from that table; the DNA yielded D and trimming. The sample holds under 150,000 clones, just over 70% seen once. V shed 0 bases, J shed 1 base, and the junction held 6 bases outside the gene matches. The CDR3 sequence is 18 residues long. Germline assignment: CDR1 MGHRA and CDR2 YSYEKL. This clone has more than one count but fewer than ten. Its target is not known. Other DNA sequences in the sample encode the same CDR3.

The sequenced sample consisted of PBMCs. The chain has TRBV4-1 and TRBJ2-3, with 11 bases matching TRBD2. The receptor was derived from a woman aged 60-70 years in good health and CMV-seropositive. CDR3 loop: CASSQEALLAGGTDTQYF. The CDR3 DNA follows: TGCGCCAGCAGCCAAGAAGCTCTACTAGCGGGAGGCACAGATACGCAGTATTTT.